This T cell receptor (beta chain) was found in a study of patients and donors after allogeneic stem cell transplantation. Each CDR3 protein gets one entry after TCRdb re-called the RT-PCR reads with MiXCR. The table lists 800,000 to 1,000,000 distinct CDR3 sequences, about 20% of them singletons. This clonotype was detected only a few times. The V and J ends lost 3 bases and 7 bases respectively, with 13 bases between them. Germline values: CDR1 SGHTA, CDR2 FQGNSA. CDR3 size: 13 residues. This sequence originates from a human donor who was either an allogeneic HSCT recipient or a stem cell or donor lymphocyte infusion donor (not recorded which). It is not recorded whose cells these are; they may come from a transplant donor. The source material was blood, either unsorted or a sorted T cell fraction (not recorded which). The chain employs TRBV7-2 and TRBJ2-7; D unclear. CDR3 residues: CASSFSPFGEQYF. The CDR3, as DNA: TGTGCCAGCAGCTTCTCCCCCTTCGGGGAGCAGTACTTC.